These T cell receptor beta chains were read from a single sample in a study of T-cell memory formation after mild COVID-19. TCRdb redid the calling of the 5' RACE reads with MiXCR, one entry per CDR3 protein. The sample has around 300,000 distinct CDR3 sequences; about an eighth are singletons. The source material was PBMCs or a T cell subset sorted from them (not recorded which). The source of these receptors is a man aged 18 to 30 who had mild COVID-19 (a few samples of this study predate the infection). Cell type and time point are not known. The conserved cysteine and the conserved F or W are not part of the CDR3 here.

j_gene,v_gene,CDR3aa
TRBJ2-3,TRBV6-2/TRBV6-3,ASSHSILTDTQY
TRBJ1-2,TRBV4-2,ASSQEVDGNYGYT
TRBJ1-1,TRBV5-6,ASSLLGGGVNTEAF
TRBJ1-5,TRBV24-1,ATSDPQGDNQPQH
TRBJ2-5,TRBV14,ASSPDIGFAETQY
TRBJ2-1,TRBV5-1,ASSYRDRGYNEQF
TRBJ1-1,TRBV6-5,ASSYSITGGTEAF
TRBJ1-1,TRBV6-4,ASSAGKEANTEAF
TRBJ1-3,TRBV6-5,ASSYALSGNTIY
TRBJ1-6,TRBV3-1,ASQGQGESPLH
TRBJ2-7,TRBV12-3/TRBV12-4,ASSSASYEQY
TRBJ1-5,TRBV4-1,ASSQGQGGSQPQH
TRBJ2-5,TRBV7-9,ASSFVSLQETQY
TRBJ2-3,TRBV29-1,SVEMQGLFTSTDTQY
TRBJ2-3,TRBV7-8,ASSPRLAGAGDTQY
TRBJ1-2,TRBV5-1,ASSGTGGVGYGYT
TRBJ2-1,TRBV7-2,ASRSPSTSGGTSNSYNEQF
TRBJ1-1,TRBV20-1,SGLAENTEAF
TRBJ1-1,TRBV6-2/TRBV6-3,ASSFSGFTEAF
TRBJ2-1,TRBV11-3,ASSLQGSGDEQF
TRBJ2-2,TRBV4-1,ASSQARGLAGGSTGELF
TRBJ2-7,TRBV5-1,ASSPLGGGVYEQY
TRBJ1-1,TRBV7-9,ASSLENREAF
TRBJ2-1,TRBV27,ASSPGRGDDEQF
TRBJ2-1,TRBV3-1,ASSRKRGPSYNEQF
TRBJ2-5,TRBV5-1,ASSFLRGKETQY
TRBJ1-1,TRBV7-2,ASSTGQGGLGAF
TRBJ2-3,TRBV6-2/TRBV6-3,ASSPRDYPTDTQY
TRBJ2-5,TRBV7-2,ASSPRSGGRVTQY
TRBJ2-3,TRBV7-8,ASSLRLDPSTDTQY
TRBJ2-2,TRBV29-1,SVVGTHTGELF
TRBJ2-2,TRBV6-1,ASSEWPQGVPGELF
TRBJ1-6,TRBV7-2,ASSTGGGARSGVSYNSPLH
TRBJ1-2,TRBV19,ASRRPDRVGGYT
TRBJ1-4,TRBV4-1,ASSQVPSTNEKLF